This TCR beta chain originates from a study of early T cells in non-severe SARS-CoV-2 infection. Study information: The study sequenced bulk RNA from unsorted whole blood, with chains unpaired.

This CDR3 comprises 13 residues. Trimming pared 4 bases from V and 1 base from J, leaving 10 bases between. Per the germline V gene, CDR1 is SQVTM and CDR2 is ANQGSEA. Separate cDNA molecules each had unique molecular identifiers attached to them. Each CDR3 protein is one row after TCRdb ran MiXCR on the 5' RACE reads. This table has tens of thousands of distinct CDR3 sequences, about 8.2% appearing once. This clonotype has only a few counts. Sequencing was performed on whole blood. The chain links TRBV29-1 to TRBJ1-1; tentative D call: TRBD1 (6 bases). The receptor was derived from an adult who was a healthcare worker with PCR-confirmed SARS-CoV-2 infection or an uninfected control (not recorded which). The CDR3 DNA is TGCAGCGTTGTTGGGGGCCCGAACACTGAAGCTTTCTTT. This translates into CSVVGGPNTEAFF.